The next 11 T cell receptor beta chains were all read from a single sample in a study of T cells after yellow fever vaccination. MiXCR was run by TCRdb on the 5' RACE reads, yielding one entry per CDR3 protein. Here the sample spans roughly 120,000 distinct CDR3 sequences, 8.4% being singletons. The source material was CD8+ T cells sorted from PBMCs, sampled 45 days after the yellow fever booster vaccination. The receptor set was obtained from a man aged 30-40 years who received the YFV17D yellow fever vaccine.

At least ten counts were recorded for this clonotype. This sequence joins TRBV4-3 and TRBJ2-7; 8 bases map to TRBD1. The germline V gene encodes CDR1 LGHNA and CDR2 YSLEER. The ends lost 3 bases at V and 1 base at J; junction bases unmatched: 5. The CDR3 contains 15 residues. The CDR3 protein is CASSHSGTGSYEQYF. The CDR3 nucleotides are TGCGCCAGCAGCCACTCCGGGACAGGTTCCTACGAGCAGTACTTC.

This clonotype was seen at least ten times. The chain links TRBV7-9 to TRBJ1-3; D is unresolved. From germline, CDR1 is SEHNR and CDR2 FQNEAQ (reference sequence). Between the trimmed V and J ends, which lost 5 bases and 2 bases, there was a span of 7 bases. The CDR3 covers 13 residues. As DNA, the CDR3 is TGTGCCAGCAGCCCGTACACTGGAAACACCATATATTTT. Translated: CASSPYTGNTIYF.

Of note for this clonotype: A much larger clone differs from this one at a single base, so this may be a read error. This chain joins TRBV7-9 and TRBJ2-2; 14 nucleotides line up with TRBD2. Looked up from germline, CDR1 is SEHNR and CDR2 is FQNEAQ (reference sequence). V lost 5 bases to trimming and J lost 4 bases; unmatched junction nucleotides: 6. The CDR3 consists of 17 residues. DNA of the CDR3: TGTGCCAGCAGCAGAGGGACTAGCGGGAGTTTCACCGGGGAGCTGTTTTTT. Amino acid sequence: CASSRGTSGSFTGELFF.

The DNA of the CDR3 is TGCGCCAGCAGTCAATCCAGCGTGCGGGATGAGCAGTTCTTC. Translated: CASSQSSVRDEQFF. The chain links TRBV23-1 to TRBJ2-1, with D perhaps TRBD2 (5 bases). TRBV23-1 is sorted into the ORF group, with uncertain function. Trimming removed 0 bases at V and 8 bases at J, with 11 bases between. This CDR3 has 14 residues.

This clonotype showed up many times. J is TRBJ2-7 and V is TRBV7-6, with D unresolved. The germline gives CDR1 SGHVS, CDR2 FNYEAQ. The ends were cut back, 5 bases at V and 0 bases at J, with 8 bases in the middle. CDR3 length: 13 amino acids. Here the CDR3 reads CASSPDNSYEQYF. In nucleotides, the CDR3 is TGTGCCAGCAGCCCCGACAACTCCTACGAGCAGTACTTC.

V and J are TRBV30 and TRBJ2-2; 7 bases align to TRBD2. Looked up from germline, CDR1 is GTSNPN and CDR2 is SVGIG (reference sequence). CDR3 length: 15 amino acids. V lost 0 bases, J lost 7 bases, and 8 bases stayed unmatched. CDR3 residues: CAWSVGTTSGGELFF. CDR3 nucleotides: TGTGCCTGGAGTGTGGGGACTACGTCGGGCGGGGAGCTGTTTTTT.

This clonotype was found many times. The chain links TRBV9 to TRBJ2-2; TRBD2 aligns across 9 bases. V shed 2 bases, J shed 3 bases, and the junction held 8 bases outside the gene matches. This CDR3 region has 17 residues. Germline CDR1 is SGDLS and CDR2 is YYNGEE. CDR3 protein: CASSVPGKREDTGELFF. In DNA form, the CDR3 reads TGTGCCAGCAGCGTCCCGGGGAAGCGGGAGGACACCGGGGAGCTGTTTTTT.

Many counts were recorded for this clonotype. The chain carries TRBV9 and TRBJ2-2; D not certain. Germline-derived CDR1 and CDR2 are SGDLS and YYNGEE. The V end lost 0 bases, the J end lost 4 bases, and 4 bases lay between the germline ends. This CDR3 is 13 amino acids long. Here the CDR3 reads CASSVGFTGELFF. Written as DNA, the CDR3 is TGTGCCAGCAGCGTAGGGTTCACCGGGGAGCTGTTTTTT.

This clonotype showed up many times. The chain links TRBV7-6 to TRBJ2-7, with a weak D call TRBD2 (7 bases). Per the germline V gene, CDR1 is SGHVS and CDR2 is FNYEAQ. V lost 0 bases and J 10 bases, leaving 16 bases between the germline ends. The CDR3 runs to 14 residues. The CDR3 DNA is TGTGCCAGCAGCTTAGCTGTAAGGGGGAGGGAACAGTACTTC. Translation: CASSLAVRGREQYF.

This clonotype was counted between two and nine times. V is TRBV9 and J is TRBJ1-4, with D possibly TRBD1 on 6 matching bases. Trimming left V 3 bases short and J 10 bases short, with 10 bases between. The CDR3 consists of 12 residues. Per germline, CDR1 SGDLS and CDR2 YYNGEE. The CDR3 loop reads CASSETGRKLFF. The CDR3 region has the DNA TGTGCCAGCAGCGAGACAGGAAGAAAACTGTTTTTT.

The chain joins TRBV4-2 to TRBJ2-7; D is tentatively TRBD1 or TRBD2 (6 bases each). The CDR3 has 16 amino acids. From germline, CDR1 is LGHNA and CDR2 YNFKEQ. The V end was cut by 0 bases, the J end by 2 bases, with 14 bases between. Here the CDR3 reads CASSQDPRGEAYEQYF. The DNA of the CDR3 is TGTGCCAGCAGCCAAGATCCGAGGGGGGAGGCCTACGAGCAGTACTTC.